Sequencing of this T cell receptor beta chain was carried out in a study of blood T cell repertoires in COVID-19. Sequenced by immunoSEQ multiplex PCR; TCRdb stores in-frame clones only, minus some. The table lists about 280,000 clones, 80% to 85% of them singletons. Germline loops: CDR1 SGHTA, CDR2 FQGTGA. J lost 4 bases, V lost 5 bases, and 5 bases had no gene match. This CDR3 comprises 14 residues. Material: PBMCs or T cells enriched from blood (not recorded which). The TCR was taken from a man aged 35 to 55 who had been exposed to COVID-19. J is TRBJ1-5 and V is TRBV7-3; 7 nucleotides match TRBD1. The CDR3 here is CASSPGTVNQPQHF. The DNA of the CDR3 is TGTGCCAGCAGCCCCGGGACAGTAAATCAGCCCCAGCATTTT.